The present T cell receptor (beta chain) was sequenced within a study of T cell responses to AZD1222 COVID-19 vaccine. General observations from the study: Of the AZD1222 recipients, only 5 to 7 were seropositive at baseline. Compared with day 0, the breadth and depth of the Spike-specific TCR repertoire rose significantly after two doses of AZD1222.

The CDR3 has 13 residues. CDR1 and CDR2 (germline): MNHEY, SMNVEV (reference sequence). V shed 0 bases and J shed 4 bases, with 6 bases lying between them. A word on this clone: Its antigen is as yet unknown.

Measured with immunoSEQ multiplex PCR; TCRdb has only the in-frame clones, and not every one. Here the sample spans about 94,000 clones, around 84% being singletons. V gene TRBV27 combines with J gene TRBJ1-2, with D unresolved. Sample: peripheral blood, taken 28 days after the second AZD1222 dose. This receptor was taken from an adult who received the AZD1222 COVID-19 vaccine. The CDR3 sequence is CASSLSQRYGYTF. The CDR3 coding sequence is TGTGCCAGCAGTTTATCCCAACGCTATGGCTACACCTTC.